These T cell receptor beta chains were read from a single sample in a study of cytomegalovirus exposure and HLA in healthy donors. Produced via immunoSEQ multiplex PCR; TCRdb's table is partial and in-frame only. The data hold some 160,000 clones, with over 60% observed a single time. Sequencing used PBMCs. The receptors come from a man aged 40-50 years in good health and CMV-seronegative. Each CDR3 is given with its conserved first and last residue. The order of the fields is V gene, clone size, J gene, D gene, CDR3 protein, CDR3 DNA. A D gene is named only where the DNA matches it firmly. Only some rows state a clone size, as once, few, many or a class for expanded clones.

>TRBV15|.|TRBJ1-1|.
CATSRDSPSETGSNTEAFF
TGTGCCACCAGCAGAGATTCGCCTTCGGAAACAGGGTCTAACACTGAAGCTTTCTTT
>TRBV15|.|TRBJ1-1|.
CATSREEGTTEAFF
TGTGCCACCAGCAGAGAGGAGGGAACCACTGAAGCTTTCTTT
>TRBV18|.|TRBJ2-2|.
CASSSRTATNTGELFF
TGTGCCAGCTCATCCCGGACAGCAACGAACACCGGGGAGCTGTTTTTT
>TRBV28|.|TRBJ1-3|.
CASSPQRELRAYTIYF
TGTGCCAGCAGTCCCCAGAGGGAATTAAGGGCATACACCATATATTTT
>TRBV2|.|TRBJ2-1|TRBD2
CASSGPGLAGATGQFF
TGTGCCAGCAGTGGCCCCGGGCTAGCGGGAGCGACGGGGCAGTTCTTC
>TRBV5-4|.|TRBJ2-3|.
CASSLRLDTQYF
TGTGCCAGCAGCCTACGTTTGGATACGCAGTATTTT
>TRBV11-2|.|TRBJ2-7|TRBD2
CASSRTSGRATEQYF
TGTGCCAGCAGCCGAACTAGCGGGAGGGCAACCGAGCAGTACTTC
>TRBV6-1|.|TRBJ2-7|TRBD2
CASSLLGGEQYF
TGTGCCAGCAGTCTCCTCGGGGGGGAGCAGTACTTC
>TRBV6-5|.|TRBJ2-2|TRBD2
CASSYGAGGDTGELFF
TGTGCCAGCAGTTACGGGGCGGGAGGAGACACCGGGGAGCTGTTTTTT
>TRBV5-4|.|TRBJ2-1|TRBD1
CASSTAPQGGGYNEQFF
TGTGCCAGCAGTACAGCCCCACAGGGGGGAGGATACAATGAGCAGTTCTTC
>TRBV4-1|.|TRBJ1-5|.
CASSLRGLSNQPQHF
TGCGCCAGCAGCCTACGAGGGTTAAGCAATCAGCCCCAGCATTTT
>TRBV7-9|.|TRBJ2-7|.
CASTYGNGTYEQYF
TGTGCCAGCACCTACGGGAACGGAACCTACGAGCAGTACTTC
>TRBV27|.|TRBJ1-2|TRBD1
CASSFDRGVSGYTF
TGTGCCAGCAGTTTTGACAGGGGTGTTTCTGGCTACACCTTC
>TRBV19|.|TRBJ2-4|TRBD2
CASSMGGLAGGLTTKNIQYF
TGTGCCAGTAGTATGGGTGGACTAGCGGGGGGGCTGACGACCAAAAACATTCAGTACTTC
>TRBV5-4|few|TRBJ2-7|.
CASSPSVGKGWEQYF
TGTGCCAGCAGCCCTAGCGTGGGGAAAGGGTGGGAGCAGTACTTC
>TRBV2|.|TRBJ2-5|.
CASSVRQGQETQYF
TGTGCCAGCAGTGTCAGGCAGGGCCAAGAGACCCAGTACTTC
>TRBV2|.|TRBJ2-5|TRBD1
CASRDRGETQYF
TGTGCCAGCAGGGACAGGGGAGAGACCCAGTACTTC
>TRBV28|.|TRBJ1-2|.
CASSLPGGVSYGYTF
TGTGCCAGCAGTCTCCCCGGGGGGGTCAGCTATGGCTACACCTTC
>TRBV7-2|.|TRBJ2-1|.
CASSFGGPDNEQFF
TGTGCCAGCAGCTTTGGGGGCCCTGACAATGAGCAGTTCTTC
>TRBV11-2|.|TRBJ2-1|TRBD2
CASSLERDYYNEQFF
TGTGCCAGCAGCTTAGAAAGGGACTACTACAATGAGCAGTTCTTC
>TRBV28|.|TRBJ1-5|TRBD1
CASSLRTGAYSNQPQHF
TGTGCCAGCAGTTTGAGGACAGGGGCTTATAGCAATCAGCCCCAGCATTTT
>TRBV7-6|.|TRBJ2-3|TRBD1
CASSIRTGGLTDTQYF
TGTGCCAGCAGCATTAGGACAGGGGGCTTGACAGATACGCAGTATTTT
>TRBV6-5|few|TRBJ2-6|.
CASSYASSGANVLTF
TGTGCCAGCAGTTACGCGTCCTCTGGGGCCAACGTCCTGACTTTC
>TRBV28|.|TRBJ2-1|TRBD2
CASTTVKTSGSWGYNEQFF
TGTGCCAGCACGACAGTGAAGACTAGCGGGAGCTGGGGGTACAATGAGCAGTTCTTC
>TRBV7-2|.|TRBJ1-4|.
CASSLGGSGGKLFF
TGTGCCAGCAGCTTAGGAGGGTCAGGAGGGAAACTGTTTTTT
>TRBV19|.|TRBJ1-5|.
CASSVQGNQPQHF
TGTGCCAGTAGTGTACAGGGCAATCAGCCCCAGCATTTT
>TRBV5-1|.|TRBJ1-2|TRBD1
CASSLGMDRGSYTF
TGCGCCAGCAGCTTGGGGATGGACAGGGGGAGCTACACCTTC
>TRBV28|.|TRBJ2-1|TRBD2
CASSYETSRYNEQFF
TGTGCCAGCAGTTACGAGACTAGCAGATACAATGAGCAGTTCTTC
>TRBV6-1|once|TRBJ1-3|.
CASSESPGNTIYF
TGTGCCAGCAGTGAATCCCCGGGAAACACCATATATTTT
>TRBV5-1|.|TRBJ1-1|TRBD1
CASTRRQGANTEAFF
TGCGCCAGCACAAGGAGACAGGGGGCGAACACTGAAGCTTTCTTT
>TRBV4-1|.|TRBJ1-4|.
CASSQGFVTATNEKLFF
TGCGCCAGCAGCCAAGGATTCGTCACGGCAACTAATGAAAAACTGTTTTTT
>TRBV21-1|.|TRBJ1-2|.
CASSKRADRVYGYTF
TGTGCCAGCAGCAAACGGGCAGACAGGGTTTATGGCTACACCTTC
>TRBV4-2|once|TRBJ1-4|.
CASSQDQGGVEKLFF
TGTGCCAGCAGCCAAGATCAGGGTGGGGTTGAAAAACTGTTTTTT
>TRBV5-6|.|TRBJ2-7|.
CASSFQGSYEQYF
TGTGCCAGCAGCTTTCAGGGCTCCTACGAGCAGTACTTC
>TRBV12-5|.|TRBJ2-2|TRBD1
CASGFPGQGVTGELFF
TGTGCTAGTGGTTTTCCCGGACAGGGGGTTACCGGGGAGCTGTTTTTT
>TRBV27|few|TRBJ1-1|TRBD1
CASSRRNRGLRNTEAFF
TGTGCCAGCAGCCGCCGAAACAGGGGTTTAAGGAACACTGAAGCTTTCTTT
>TRBV6-6|.|TRBJ2-7|TRBD2
CASSYGAAGGQYEQYF
TGTGCCAGCAGTTACGGAGCCGCGGGGGGGCAATACGAGCAGTACTTC
>TRBV6-6|.|TRBJ1-1|TRBD1
CASRIQGHTEAFF
TGTGCCAGCAGGATACAGGGGCATACTGAAGCTTTCTTT
>TRBV27|.|TRBJ2-1|.
CATGHNEQFF
TGTGCCACAGGTCACAATGAGCAGTTCTTC
>TRBV4-2|once|TRBJ1-1|.
CASSQDLGRKAFF
TGTGCCAGCAGCCAAGACTTGGGCAGGAAAGCTTTCTTT
>TRBV23-1|.|TRBJ1-1|.
CASSPRARGPNTEAFF
TGCGCCAGCAGTCCCCGAGCCAGGGGACCGAACACTGAAGCTTTCTTT
>TRBV5-1|.|TRBJ1-1|.
CASSSHATDMNTEAFF
TGCGCCAGCAGCTCCCATGCGACGGACATGAACACTGAAGCTTTCTTT
>TRBV10-3|.|TRBJ2-5|.
CAISESRNNQETQYF
TGTGCCATCAGTGAGTCGAGGAACAACCAAGAGACCCAGTACTTC
>TRBV7-8|.|TRBJ2-1|.
CASSPRTEVYNEQFF
TGTGCCAGCAGCCCTAGGACAGAGGTTTACAATGAGCAGTTCTTC
>TRBV4-1|few|TRBJ2-7|TRBD2
CASSQRGLDSSYEQYF
TGCGCCAGCAGCCAACGCGGACTAGATTCTTCCTACGAGCAGTACTTC
>TRBV5-6|.|TRBJ1-4|.
CASSSRGPHEKLFF
TGTGCCAGCAGCTCGAGAGGGCCACATGAAAAACTGTTTTTT
>TRBV9|few|TRBJ2-5|TRBD1
CASSVDPRQGQFETQYF
TGTGCCAGCAGCGTAGACCCCCGACAGGGTCAATTTGAGACCCAGTACTTC
>TRBV4-3|.|TRBJ1-2|.
CASSQDNVQGRWYTF
TGCGCCAGCAGCCAAGATAATGTCCAGGGGCGATGGTACACCTTC
>TRBV25-1|.|TRBJ2-3|TRBD2
CASSKLAGGTDTQYF
TGTGCCAGCAGTAAACTAGCGGGGGGAACAGATACGCAGTATTTT
>TRBV27|.|TRBJ1-1|.
CASSLAGQTEAFF
TGTGCCAGCAGTTTGGCAGGACAAACTGAAGCTTTCTTT
>TRBV27|.|TRBJ2-5|.
CASSQGFGTQYF
TGTGCCAGCAGTCAGGGTTTTGGGACCCAGTACTTC
>TRBV4-3|few|TRBJ1-1|TRBD1
CASSQDKGGGRTEAFF
TGCGCCAGCAGCCAAGATAAAGGGGGCGGCAGAACTGAAGCTTTCTTT
>TRBV11-2|few|TRBJ1-2|.
CASSLDPGPGSGYTF
TGTGCCAGCAGCTTAGATCCAGGTCCTGGCTCTGGCTACACCTTC
>TRBV11-2|.|TRBJ1-1|.
CASSLSSRQNTEAFF
TGTGCCAGCAGCTTATCGTCAAGACAGAACACTGAAGCTTTCTTT
>TRBV9|.|TRBJ2-5|TRBD1
CASSSPRGLQETQYF
TGTGCCAGCAGCTCACCCAGGGGGCTGCAGGAGACCCAGTACTTC